Included here is one T cell receptor (beta chain) sequence, with context. Trimming pared 1 base from V and 6 bases from J, leaving 19 bases between. Germline V CDR1 and CDR2: SSHAT, FNYEAQ (reference sequence). The CDR3 totals 17 residues. These data originate in a study of cytomegalovirus exposure and HLA in healthy donors. Clones were sequenced by immunoSEQ multiplex PCR, and TCRdb holds only the in-frame ones, with some missing. The repertoire holds about 120,000 clones, with approximately 90% as singletons. The chain links TRBV7-7 to TRBJ2-1; tentatively, D is TRBD2 (5 bases). This TCR derives from a man between 18 and 35 years old in good health and CMV-seropositive. The sample was PBMCs. The chain's CDR3 is CASSLGPASGMGNEQFF. CDR3 coding DNA: TGTGCCAGCAGCTTAGGTCCGGCCTCGGGGATGGGCAATGAGCAGTTCTTC. The full variable domain, with the rest looked up from reference TRBV7-7 and TRBJ2-1, is GAGVSQSPRYKVTKRGQDVTLRCDPISSHATLYWYQQALGQGPEFLTYFNYEAQPDKSGLPSDRFSAERPEGSISTLTIQRTEQRDSAMYRCASSLGPASGMGNEQFFGPGTRLTVL.